This T cell receptor beta chain stems from a study of shared clonotypes between healthy human individuals. Overall study context: The plates for each donor numbered three CD4 naive, three CD4 memory, two CD8 naive and one CD8 memory. General study findings and limits: A generally larger estimated richness was seen in naive subsets than in memory subsets. Only a few donors were included, so the genetic and exposure-history diversity represented was limited.

As for this clone: What it binds is unknown.

Data came from immunoSEQ multiplex PCR; TCRdb stores just in-frame clones and leaves some out. The data contain some 2,400,000 clones, around 95% of them singletons. This TCR was recovered from a young man in good health. The specimen was naive CD4+ T cells sorted from blood. Sample subset: CD45RA+ positively selected.

In DNA form, the CDR3 reads TGTGCCAGCAGCTTAGGGTGGGGCGATCAGCCCCAGCATTTT. Protein product: CASSLGWGDQPQHF. This chain joins TRBV6-5 and TRBJ1-5; D may be TRBD1 (5 bases). Germline loops: CDR1 MNHEY, CDR2 SVGAGI. CDR3 length equals 14 residues. V lost 6 bases and J lost 5, with 14 bases in between.